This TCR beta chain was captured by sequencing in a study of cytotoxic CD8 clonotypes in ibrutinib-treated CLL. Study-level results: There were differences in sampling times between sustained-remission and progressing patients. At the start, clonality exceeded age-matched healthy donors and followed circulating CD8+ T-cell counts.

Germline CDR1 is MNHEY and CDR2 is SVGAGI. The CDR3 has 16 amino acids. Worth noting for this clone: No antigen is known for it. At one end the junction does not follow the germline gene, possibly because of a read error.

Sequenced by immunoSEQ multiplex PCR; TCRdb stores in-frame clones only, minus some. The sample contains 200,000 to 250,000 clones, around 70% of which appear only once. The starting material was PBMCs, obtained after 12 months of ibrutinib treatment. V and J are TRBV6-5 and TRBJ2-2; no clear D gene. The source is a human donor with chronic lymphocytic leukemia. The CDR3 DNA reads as TGTGCCAGCAGATACTCCGCATTCCGGACCACCGGGGAGCTGTTTTTT. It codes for CASRYSAFRTTGELFF.